The T cell receptor (beta chain) under discussion was sequenced for a study of cytomegalovirus exposure and HLA in healthy donors. Whole-study context: An early data release held some 85 million unique TCRs from HLA-typed donors.

Turning to this clone: Its antigen remains unidentified.

With 60 Vbeta and 13 Jbeta primers, the PCR was carried out. Libraries were prepared by immunoSEQ multiplex PCR; TCRdb keeps only in-frame clonotypes and omits some of them. The profile shows about 170,000 clones, roughly 80% of them singletons. Findings of the study overall: Later analysis identified a missense DCLRE1C variant that was linked to TCR beta V- and J-gene trimming. Cytomegalovirus-associated TCR beta chains were listed, numbering 150 to 200.

Germline V gives CDR1 SQVTM, CDR2 ANQGSEA. This CDR3 has 14 amino acids. The V gene end was trimmed by 1 base and the J gene end by 3 bases; junction bases not matched to a gene: 3. The receptor's source is a woman aged 18-29 years in good health and CMV-seronegative. The sample taken for sequencing was PBMCs. The chain combines TRBV29-1 with TRBJ2-7; TRBD2 agrees at 10 bases. This CDR3 is CSVEGLAGDYEQYF. The CDR3 DNA is TGCAGCGTTGAAGGCCTAGCGGGAGACTACGAGCAGTACTTC.